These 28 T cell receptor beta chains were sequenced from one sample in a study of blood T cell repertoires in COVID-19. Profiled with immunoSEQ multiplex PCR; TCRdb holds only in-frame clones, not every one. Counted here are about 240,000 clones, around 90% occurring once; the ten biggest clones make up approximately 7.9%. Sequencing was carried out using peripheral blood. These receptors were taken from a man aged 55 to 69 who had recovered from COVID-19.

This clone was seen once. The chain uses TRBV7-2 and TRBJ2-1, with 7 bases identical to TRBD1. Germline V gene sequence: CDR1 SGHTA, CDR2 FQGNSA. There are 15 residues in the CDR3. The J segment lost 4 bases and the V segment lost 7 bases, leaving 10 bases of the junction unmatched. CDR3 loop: CASTIGQAGYNEQFF. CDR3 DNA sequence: TGTGCCAGCACGATTGGACAGGCCGGATACAATGAGCAGTTCTTC.

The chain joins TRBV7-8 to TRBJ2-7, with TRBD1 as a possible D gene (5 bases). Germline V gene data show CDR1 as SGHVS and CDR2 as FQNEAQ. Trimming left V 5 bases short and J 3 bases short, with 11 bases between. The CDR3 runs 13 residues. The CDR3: CASSRNQGYEQYV. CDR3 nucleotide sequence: TGTGCCAGCAGCCGGAATCAGGGCTACGAGCAGTACGTC.

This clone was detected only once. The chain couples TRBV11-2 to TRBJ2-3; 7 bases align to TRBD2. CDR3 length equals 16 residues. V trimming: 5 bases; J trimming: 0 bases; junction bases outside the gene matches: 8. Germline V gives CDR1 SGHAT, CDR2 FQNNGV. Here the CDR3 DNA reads TGTGCCAGCAGCCCCAATAGGCGGGGGAGCACAGATACGCAGTATTTT. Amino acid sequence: CASSPNRRGSTDTQYF.

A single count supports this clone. Here the CDR3 DNA reads TGTGCCAGCAACAGGGAGAGCTCCTACAATGAGCAGTTCTTC. Amino acid sequence: CASNRESSYNEQFF. The rearrangement uses TRBV7-2 and TRBJ2-1; D is possibly TRBD1 (6 bases). Germline CDR1 is SGHTA and CDR2 is FQGNSA. V was pared by 7 bases and J by 0 bases, with 10 bases between. The CDR3 has 14 amino acids.

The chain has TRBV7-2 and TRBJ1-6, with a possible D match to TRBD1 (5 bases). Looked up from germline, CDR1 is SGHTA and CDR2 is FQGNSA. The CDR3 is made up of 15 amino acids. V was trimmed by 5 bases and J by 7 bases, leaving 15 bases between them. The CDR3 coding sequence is TGTGCCAGCAGCAGACTCCCCGGGGGGAATTCACCCCTCCACTTT. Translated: CASSRLPGGNSPLHF.

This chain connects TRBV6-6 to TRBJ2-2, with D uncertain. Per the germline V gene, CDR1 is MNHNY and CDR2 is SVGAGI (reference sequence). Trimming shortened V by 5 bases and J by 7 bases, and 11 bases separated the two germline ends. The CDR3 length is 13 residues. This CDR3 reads CASSPTTGGELFF. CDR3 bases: TGTGCCAGCAGTCCCACCACCGGCGGGGAGCTGTTTTTT.

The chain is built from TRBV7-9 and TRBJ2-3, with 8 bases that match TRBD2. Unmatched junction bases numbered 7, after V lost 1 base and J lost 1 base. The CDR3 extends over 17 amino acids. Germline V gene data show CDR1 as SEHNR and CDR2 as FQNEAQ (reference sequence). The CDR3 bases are TGTGCCAGCAGCTTAGTAAGAGTGCGGGGGGGCACAGATACGCAGTATTTT. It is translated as CASSLVRVRGGTDTQYF.

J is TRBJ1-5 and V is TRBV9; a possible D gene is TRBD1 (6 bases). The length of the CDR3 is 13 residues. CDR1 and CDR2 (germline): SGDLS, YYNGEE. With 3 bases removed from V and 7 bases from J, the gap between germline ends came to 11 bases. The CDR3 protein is CASSARGSQPQHF. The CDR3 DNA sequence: TGTGCCAGCAGCGCCAGGGGTAGCCAGCCCCAGCATTTT. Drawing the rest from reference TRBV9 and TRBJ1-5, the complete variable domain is DSGVTQTPKHLITATGQRVTLRCSPRSGDLSVYWYQQSLDQGLQFLIQYYNGEERAKGNILERFSAQQFPDLHSELNLSSLELGDSALYFCASSARGSQPQHFGDGTRLSIL.

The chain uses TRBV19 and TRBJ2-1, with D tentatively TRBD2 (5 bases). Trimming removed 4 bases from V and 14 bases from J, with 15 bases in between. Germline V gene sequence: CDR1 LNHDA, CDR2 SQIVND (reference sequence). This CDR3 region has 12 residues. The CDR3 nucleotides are TGTGCCAGTAGTAGTGCGGGCCTGCTTAAGTTCTTC. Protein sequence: CASSSAGLLKFF.

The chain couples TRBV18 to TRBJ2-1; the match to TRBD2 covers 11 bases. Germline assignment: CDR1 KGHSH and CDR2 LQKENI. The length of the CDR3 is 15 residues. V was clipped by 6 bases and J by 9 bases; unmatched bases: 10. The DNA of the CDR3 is TGTGCCAGCTCCCTTAGCGGGGGGGCCAATCCTGAGCAGTTCTTC. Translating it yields CASSLSGGANPEQFF.

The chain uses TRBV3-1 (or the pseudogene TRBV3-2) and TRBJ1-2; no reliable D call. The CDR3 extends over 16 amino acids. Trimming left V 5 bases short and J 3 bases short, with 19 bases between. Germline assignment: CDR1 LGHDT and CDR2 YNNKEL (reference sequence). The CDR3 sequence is CASSELYPAAYYGYTF. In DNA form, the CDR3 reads TGTGCCAGCAGCGAACTTTACCCAGCGGCGTACTATGGCTACACCTTC.

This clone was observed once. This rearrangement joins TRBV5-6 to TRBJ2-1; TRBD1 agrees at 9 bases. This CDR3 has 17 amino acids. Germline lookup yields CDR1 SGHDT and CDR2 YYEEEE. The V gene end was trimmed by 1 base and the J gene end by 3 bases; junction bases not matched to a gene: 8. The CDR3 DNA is TGTGCCAGCAGCTTGACTGGGACAGGGACCATCTACAATGAGCAGTTCTTC. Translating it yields CASSLTGTGTIYNEQFF.

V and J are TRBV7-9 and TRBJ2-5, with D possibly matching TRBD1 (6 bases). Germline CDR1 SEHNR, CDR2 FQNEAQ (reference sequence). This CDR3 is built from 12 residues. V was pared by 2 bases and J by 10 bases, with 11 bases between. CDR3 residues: CASSLFRGIQYF. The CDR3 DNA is TGTGCCAGCAGCTTATTTAGGGGGATCCAGTACTTC.

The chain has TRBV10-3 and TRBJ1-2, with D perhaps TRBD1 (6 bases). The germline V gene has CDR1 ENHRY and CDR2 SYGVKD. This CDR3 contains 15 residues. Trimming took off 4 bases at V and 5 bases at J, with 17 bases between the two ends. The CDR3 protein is CAISVPGQVSYGYTF. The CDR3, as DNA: TGTGCCATCAGTGTACCGGGACAAGTATCATATGGCTACACCTTC.

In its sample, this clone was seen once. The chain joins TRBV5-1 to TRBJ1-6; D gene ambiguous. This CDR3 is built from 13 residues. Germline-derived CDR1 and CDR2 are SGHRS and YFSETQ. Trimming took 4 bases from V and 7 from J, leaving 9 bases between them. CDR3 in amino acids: CASSLDWNSPLHF. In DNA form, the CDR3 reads TGCGCCAGCAGCCTGGACTGGAATTCACCCCTCCACTTT.

The CDR3 spells CATSVGRFDGYTF. For the CDR3, the DNA is TGTGCCACCAGTGTCGGCAGGTTCGACGGCTACACCTTC. V and J are TRBV24-1 and TRBJ1-2; the D is unclear. V lost 5 bases and J lost 8, with 14 bases in between. CDR3 length: 13 residues. Per germline, CDR1 KGHDR and CDR2 SFDVKD.

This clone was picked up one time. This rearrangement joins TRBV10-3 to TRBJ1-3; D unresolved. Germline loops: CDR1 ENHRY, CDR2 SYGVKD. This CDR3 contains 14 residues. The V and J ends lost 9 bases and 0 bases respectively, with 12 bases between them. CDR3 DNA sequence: TGTGCCATAAATGACATACTCTCTGGAAACACCATATATTTT. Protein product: CAINDILSGNTIYF.

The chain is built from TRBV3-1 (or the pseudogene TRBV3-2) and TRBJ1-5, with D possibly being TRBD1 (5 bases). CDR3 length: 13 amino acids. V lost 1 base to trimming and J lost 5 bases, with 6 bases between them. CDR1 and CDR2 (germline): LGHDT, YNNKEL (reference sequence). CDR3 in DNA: TGTGCCAGCAGCCAAGGGACACATCAGCCCCAGCATTTT. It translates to CASSQGTHQPQHF.

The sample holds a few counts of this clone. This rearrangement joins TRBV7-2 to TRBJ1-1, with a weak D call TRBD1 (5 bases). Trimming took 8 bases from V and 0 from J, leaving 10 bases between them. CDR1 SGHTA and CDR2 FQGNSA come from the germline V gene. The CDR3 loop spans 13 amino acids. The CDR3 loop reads CASAQGMNTEAFF. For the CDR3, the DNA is TGTGCCAGCGCCCAGGGCATGAACACTGAAGCTTTCTTT. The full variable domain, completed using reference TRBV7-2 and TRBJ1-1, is GAGVSQSPSNKVTEKGKDVELRCDPISGHTALYWYRQSLGQGLEFLIYFQGNSAPDKSGLPSDRFSAERTGGSVSTLTIQRTQQEDSAVYLCASAQGMNTEAFFGQGTRLTVV.

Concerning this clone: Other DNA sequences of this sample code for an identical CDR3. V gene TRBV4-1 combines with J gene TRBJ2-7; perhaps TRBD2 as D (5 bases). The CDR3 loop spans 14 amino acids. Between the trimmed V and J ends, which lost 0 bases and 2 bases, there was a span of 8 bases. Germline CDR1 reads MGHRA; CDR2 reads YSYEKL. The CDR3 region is CASSQDPGTYEQYF. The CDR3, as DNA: TGCGCCAGCAGCCAAGATCCGGGAACCTACGAGCAGTACTTC.

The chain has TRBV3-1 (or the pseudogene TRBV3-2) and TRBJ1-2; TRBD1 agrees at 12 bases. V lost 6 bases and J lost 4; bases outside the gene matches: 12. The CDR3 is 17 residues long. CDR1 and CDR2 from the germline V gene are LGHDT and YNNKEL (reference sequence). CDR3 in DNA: TGTGCCAGCAGACATGGGGGACAGGGGGCTCGGGGCTATGGCTACACCTTC. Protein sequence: CASRHGGQGARGYGYTF.

CDR3 in amino acids: CASSLAFVPGGLAKNIQYF. The CDR3 coding sequence is TGTGCCAGCAGCTTAGCGTTCGTTCCGGGGGGGTTAGCCAAAAACATTCAGTACTTC. The V call is TRBV7-9, the J call TRBJ2-4; 8 bases match TRBD2. J gave up 0 bases and V 0 bases, and 10 bases lay outside the gene matches. The CDR3 has 19 residues. Germline V gene sequence: CDR1 SEHNR, CDR2 FQNEAQ (reference sequence).

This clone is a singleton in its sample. The DNA of the CDR3 is TGTGCCACCAGTGACAGGGGAGGGTACAATGAGCAGTTCTTC. It codes for CATSDRGGYNEQFF. The V call is TRBV24-1, the J call TRBJ2-1, with D possibly TRBD2 on 7 matching bases. The CDR3 contains 14 residues. Trimming shortened V by 4 bases and J by 4 bases, and 10 bases separated the two germline ends. The germline gives CDR1 KGHDR, CDR2 SFDVKD.

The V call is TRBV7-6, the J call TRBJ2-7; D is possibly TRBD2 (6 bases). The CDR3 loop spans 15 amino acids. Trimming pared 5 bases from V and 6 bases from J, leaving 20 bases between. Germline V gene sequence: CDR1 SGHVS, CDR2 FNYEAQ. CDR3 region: CASSPLVGGASEQYF. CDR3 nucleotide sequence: TGTGCCAGCAGCCCATTGGTGGGGGGTGCTTCCGAGCAGTACTTC.

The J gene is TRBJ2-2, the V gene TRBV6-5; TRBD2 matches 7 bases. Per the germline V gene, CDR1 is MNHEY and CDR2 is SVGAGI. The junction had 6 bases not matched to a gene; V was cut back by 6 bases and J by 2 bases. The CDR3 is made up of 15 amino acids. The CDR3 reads CASRGAGLNTGELFF. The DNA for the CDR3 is TGTGCCAGCAGGGGAGCGGGGCTTAACACCGGGGAGCTGTTTTTT.

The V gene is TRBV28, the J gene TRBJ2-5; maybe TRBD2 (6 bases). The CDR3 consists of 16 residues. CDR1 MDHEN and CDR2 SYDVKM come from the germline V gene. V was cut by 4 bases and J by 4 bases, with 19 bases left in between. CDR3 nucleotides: TGTGCCAGCAGTTCCCCCTCCGGGGGAGGTGGAGAGACCCAGTACTTC. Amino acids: CASSSPSGGGGETQYF.

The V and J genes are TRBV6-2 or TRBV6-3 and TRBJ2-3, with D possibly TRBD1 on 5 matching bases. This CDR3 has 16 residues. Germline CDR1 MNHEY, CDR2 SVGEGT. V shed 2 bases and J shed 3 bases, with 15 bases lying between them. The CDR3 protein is CASSYGAGPSTDTQYF. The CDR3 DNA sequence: TGTGCCAGCAGTTACGGGGCTGGGCCGTCTACAGATACGCAGTATTTT.

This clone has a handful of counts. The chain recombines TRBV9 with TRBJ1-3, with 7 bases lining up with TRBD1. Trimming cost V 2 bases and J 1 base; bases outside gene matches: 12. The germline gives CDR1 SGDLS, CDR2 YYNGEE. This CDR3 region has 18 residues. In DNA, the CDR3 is TGTGCCAGCAGCGTCGGGACAGTAGGAAGATTTTCTGGAAACACCATATATTTT. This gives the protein CASSVGTVGRFSGNTIYF.